This T cell receptor (beta chain) was identified in a study of graft-versus-host responses after intestinal transplantation. Whole-study context: Tacrolimus plus steroids were given to all recipients for two to three years, preceded by anti-thymocyte globulin induction. Whole-study findings and limits: Circulating GvH clone levels at their peak were associated with HvG declines (early post-transplant). Some GvH clones were seen earlier in gut or blood, suggesting intestinal origin. When patients had graft-donor T cell macrochimerism, their allografts held high graft-versus-host to host-versus-graft clonal ratios.

The count of this clone is one. Its antigen is unidentified. The protocol was immunoSEQ multiplex PCR, while the TCRdb copy is restricted to in-frame clones and leaves out a portion. The sample holds some 10,000 clones, about 92% seen once. The sequenced sample was PBMCs, obtained 68 days after transplant. The sequence derives from a human patient who received an intestinal transplant, so some T cells may come from the graft donor.

The CDR3 here is CASSEAGGPLLTDTQYF. The CDR3 nucleotides are TGTGCCAGCAGTGAGGCGGGAGGGCCCCTCCTCACAGATACGCAGTATTTT. The chain links TRBV25-1 to TRBJ2-3; 9 nucleotides align to TRBD2. V shed 3 bases and J 2 bases; nucleotides not matched to a gene: 9. The CDR3 contains 17 residues. CDR1 MGHDK and CDR2 SYGVNS come from the germline V gene.